These 21 T cell receptor beta chains came from one sample sequenced in a study of blood T cell repertoires in COVID-19. Clones were sequenced by immunoSEQ multiplex PCR, and TCRdb holds only the in-frame ones, with some missing. Among roughly 160,000 clones listed, more than 70% were seen once. Sequencing was performed on peripheral blood. These receptors were obtained from a man over 45 who had recovered from COVID-19.

This rearrangement joins TRBV7-2 to TRBJ2-2; 8 bases are a match to TRBD1. Germline lookup yields CDR1 SGHTA and CDR2 FQGNSA. The trim removed 2 bases at V and 4 bases at J, leaving 3 bases unmatched. The CDR3 is made up of 15 amino acids. The CDR3 reads CASSLWTGLTGELFF. CDR3 sequence (DNA): TGTGCCAGCAGCTTATGGACAGGGCTCACCGGGGAGCTGTTTTTT. Full variable domain (rest looked up from reference TRBV7-2 and TRBJ2-2): GAGVSQSPSNKVTEKGKDVELRCDPISGHTALYWYRQSLGQGLEFLIYFQGNSAPDKSGLPSDRFSAERTGGSVSTLTIQRTQQEDSAVYLCASSLWTGLTGELFFGEGSRLTVL.

The J gene is TRBJ1-1, the V gene TRBV6-5; 8 bases agree with TRBD1. The CDR3 runs to 11 residues. With 8 bases clipped from V and 7 bases from J, the junction kept 3 bases outside the gene matches. Germline loops: CDR1 MNHEY, CDR2 SVGAGI. The CDR3 nucleotides are TGTGCCAGCGGGACAGGTGTTGAAGCTTTCTTT. Amino acids: CASGTGVEAFF.

The V call is TRBV19, the J call TRBJ1-4; 8 bases align to TRBD1. The length of the CDR3 is 12 residues. The V gene's germline CDR1 is LNHDA and CDR2 SQIVND (reference sequence). Unmatched junction bases numbered 4, after V lost 5 bases and J lost 11 bases. The CDR3 coding sequence is TGTGCCAGTAGTTCCCGGACAGGGAAACTGTTTTTT. As protein: CASSSRTGKLFF.

The count of this clone is one. The J gene is TRBJ1-3, the V gene TRBV4-3; possibly TRBD1 for D (5 bases). The CDR3 has 16 residues. Looked up from germline, CDR1 is LGHNA and CDR2 is YSLEER. The V gene lost 1 base and the J gene lost 0 bases, with 10 bases spanning the gap. In nucleotides, the CDR3 is TGCGCCAGCAGCCAAGTGGGGCCCCTCTCTGGAAACACCATATATTTT. Its translation is CASSQVGPLSGNTIYF.

V and J are TRBV15 and TRBJ2-3, with D uncertain. V shed 0 bases and J shed 8 bases, with 6 bases lying between them. Per the germline V gene, CDR1 is LNHNV and CDR2 is YYDKDF (reference sequence). CDR3 size: 12 residues. CDR3 bases: TGTGCCACCAGCAGAGAGGCTAGTACGCAGTATTTT. Protein: CATSREASTQYF.

V is TRBV19 and J is TRBJ1-1; D unresolved. The CDR3 totals 14 residues. V lost 5 bases and J lost 0, with 10 bases in between. CDR1 is LNHDA and CDR2 is SQIVND in the germline V gene (reference sequence). CDR3 sequence (DNA): TGTGCCAGTAGTCGGCGGGAAGTGAACACTGAAGCTTTCTTT. Its translation is CASSRREVNTEAFF.

J is TRBJ2-2 and V is TRBV7-2, with TRBD2 matching 8 bases. V dropped 2 bases and J dropped 6; count of bases not matched to a gene: 17. Germline-derived CDR1 and CDR2 are SGHTA and FQGNSA. The CDR3 extends over 19 amino acids. CDR3 coding DNA: TGTGCCAGCAGCTTAAGGACCTTGGCGGGGGGCTTAGGGGCCGGGGAGCTGTTTTTT. Translating it yields CASSLRTLAGGLGAGELFF.

This chain joins TRBV5-6 and TRBJ2-1; D ambiguous. V lost 2 bases and J lost 6, with 15 bases in between. Germline V CDR1 and CDR2: SGHDT, YYEEEE. The length of the CDR3 is 15 residues. The CDR3 DNA follows: TGTGCCAGCAGCTTAGCTCTACGACACTCCAATGAGCAGTTCTTC. Its translation: CASSLALRHSNEQFF.

The chain recombines TRBV3-1 (or the pseudogene TRBV3-2) with TRBJ1-2, with a possible D match to TRBD1 (5 bases). V shed 0 bases and J shed 4 bases, with 9 bases lying between them. The CDR3 is 14 amino acids. CDR1 and CDR2 from the germline V gene are LGHDT and YNNKEL (reference sequence). The CDR3 spells CASSQDLTGYGYTF. The CDR3, as DNA: TGTGCCAGCAGCCAAGATCTTACAGGCTATGGCTACACCTTC.

The chain carries TRBV5-8 and TRBJ2-7; D unresolved. Trimming removed 4 bases from V and 9 bases from J, with 11 bases in between. The germline V gene has CDR1 SGHTS and CDR2 YDEGEE. The CDR3 runs to 11 residues. CDR3 amino acids: CASSAESLQYF. CDR3 DNA: TGTGCCAGCAGCGCCGAGTCTCTGCAGTACTTC.

The chain recombines TRBV3-1 (or the pseudogene TRBV3-2) with TRBJ2-3, with D possibly matching TRBD1 (5 bases). V lost 1 base to trimming and J lost 4 bases, with 15 bases between them. Germline V gene lookup returns CDR1 LGHDT and CDR2 YNNKEL (reference sequence). The CDR3 covers 16 residues. The CDR3, as DNA: TGTGCCAGCAGCCAAGGTTTTAGGGGTTCTGCAGATACGCAGTATTTT. Amino acids: CASSQGFRGSADTQYF.

There are a few counts of this clone. The J gene is TRBJ2-5, the V gene TRBV7-2; 7 bases are a match to TRBD2. CDR3 size: 15 residues. Looked up from germline, CDR1 is SGHTA and CDR2 is FQGNSA. V shed 5 bases and J 4 bases; nucleotides not matched to a gene: 10. CDR3: CASSIGGGLIETQYF. In DNA, the CDR3 is TGTGCCAGCAGCATTGGGGGAGGGCTAATAGAGACCCAGTACTTC.

V and J are TRBV7-2 and TRBJ1-4; unclear D gene. The length of the CDR3 is 13 residues. V gave up 5 bases and J gave up 7 bases, with 11 bases separating them. Germline V lookup: CDR1 SGHTA, CDR2 FQGNSA. The CDR3 spells CASSPGLGEKLFF. The CDR3 nucleotides are TGTGCCAGCAGCCCCGGGTTGGGTGAAAAACTGTTTTTT.

This clone was counted a few times. The V gene is TRBV27, the J gene TRBJ2-5; no definite D call. Trimming took off 6 bases at V and 0 bases at J, with 8 bases between the two ends. The CDR3 is 13 amino acids. Germline-derived CDR1 and CDR2 are MNHEY and SMNVEV (reference sequence). Here the CDR3 DNA reads TGTGCCAGCAGAAAGGAGAACCAAGAGACCCAGTACTTC. Amino acids: CASRKENQETQYF.

V gene TRBV27 combines with J gene TRBJ2-5; tentative D call: TRBD1 (6 bases). This CDR3 has 14 residues. The germline V gene encodes CDR1 MNHEY and CDR2 SMNVEV (reference sequence). Trimming shortened V by 6 bases and J by 3 bases, and 14 bases separated the two germline ends. This CDR3 reads CASRLTGNKETQYF. DNA for the CDR3: TGTGCCAGCAGACTTACAGGGAATAAAGAGACCCAGTACTTC.

CDR3 in amino acids: CASSSSGAGGFYEQYF. The CDR3 DNA sequence: TGTGCCAGCAGCTCCTCTGGGGCGGGGGGATTCTACGAGCAGTACTTC. The rearrangement links TRBV7-6 to TRBJ2-7, with TRBD2 matching over 8 bases. The CDR3 consists of 16 residues. Trimming removed 4 bases from V and 3 bases from J; junction bases left unmatched: 11. Germline-derived CDR1 and CDR2 are SGHVS and FNYEAQ.

The chain combines TRBV18 with TRBJ2-1, with TRBD2 as a possible D gene (6 bases). The CDR3 is 15 residues long. Trimming cost V 3 bases and J 3 bases, with 12 bases left between them. Germline loops: CDR1 KGHSH, CDR2 LQKENI. CDR3 bases: TGTGCCAGCTCACCGCTTCCGGGAGACTACAATGAGCAGTTCTTC. Translated: CASSPLPGDYNEQFF.

The chain joins TRBV27 to TRBJ1-1; D is unclear. CDR1 is MNHEY, CDR2 SMNVEV, per germline (reference sequence). The CDR3 is 14 residues long. Trimming pared 2 bases from V and 5 bases from J, leaving 12 bases between. CDR3 DNA: TGTGCCAGCAGTTTAAAAGGAGAGAGGACTGAAGCTTTCTTT. Protein product: CASSLKGERTEAFF.

This sequence joins TRBV27 and TRBJ2-5; D perhaps matches TRBD2 (5 bases). From germline, CDR1 is MNHEY and CDR2 SMNVEV (reference sequence). The CDR3 has 14 amino acids. V lost 7 bases to trimming and J lost 5 bases, with 17 bases between them. This chain's CDR3 is CASTERGMWETQYF. The CDR3 DNA sequence: TGTGCCAGCACCGAGAGAGGGATGTGGGAGACCCAGTACTTC.

This clone was detected only once. The chain has TRBV19 and TRBJ1-4, with D tentatively TRBD1 (5 bases). Deletions cut 5 bases from V and 2 bases from J, with 12 bases between. Germline V lookup: CDR1 LNHDA, CDR2 SQIVND (reference sequence). The CDR3 extends over 15 amino acids. The CDR3 DNA sequence: TGTGCCAGTAGTCGTAAGGGGATCACTAATGAAAAACTGTTTTTT. This sequence encodes CASSRKGITNEKLFF. Combining the CDR3 with reference TRBV19 and TRBJ1-4 gives the whole variable domain DGGITQSPKYLFRKEGQNVTLSCEQNLNHDAMYWYRQDPGQGLRLIYYSQIVNDFQKGDIAEGYSVSREKKESFPLTVTSAQKNPTAFYLCASSRKGITNEKLFFGSGTQLSVL.

The rearrangement joins TRBV6-5 to TRBJ1-6; TRBD1 matches 9 bases. There are 15 residues in the CDR3. Germline CDR1 is MNHEY and CDR2 is SVGAGI. V lost 6 bases and J lost 12; bases outside the gene matches: 12. The CDR3 DNA reads as TGTGCCAGCAGACCGGGACAGGGATTACCTAGACCCCTCCACTTT. It codes for CASRPGQGLPRPLHF.